The T cell receptor (beta chain) described here comes from a study of blood T cell repertoires in COVID-19. Overall study: From the United States, Italy and Spain came samples of acute and convalescent COVID-19. PBMCs, B-cell-depleted T cells, or T cells were the source of the cDNA or gDNA that made up the material.

Germline values: CDR1 SQVTM, CDR2 ANQGSEA. The CDR3 sequence is 18 residues long. Trimming at V came to 0 bases and at J to 1 base, leaving 8 bases not matched to a gene. As processed by the authors: Cell counts per sample came from amplifying reference gene primers. Sequencing was performed with immunoSEQ multiplex PCR; in TCRdb, only in-frame clones are kept and a portion is missing. Clone size and V and J calls were adopted from that table, with D and trimming inferred from the DNA. Of about 200,000 clones listed, approximately 85% are singletons. The specimen was peripheral blood. The sequence derives from a man in his 60s with acute or convalescent COVID-19. The gene calls are TRBV29-1 and TRBJ2-7; 14 positions agree with TRBD2. The chain's CDR3 is CSVEEGWTSGRNSYEQYF. The CDR3 DNA follows: TGCAGCGTTGAAGAAGGGTGGACTAGCGGGAGGAATTCCTACGAGCAGTACTTC.